This note documents a single T cell receptor (beta chain) sequence. Its antigen is still unknown. No per-base quality is available; no much larger clone lies one base away. Reads for this sample came from an Illumina HiSeq 1500. The public reads were reprocessed in TCRdb via fastp at Q25 and MiXCR, keeping in-frame beta chains. Rows with a matching CDR3 protein are joined into one entry that keeps the most common DNA and genes. The sample yields roughly 120,000 distinct CDR3 sequences; about 33% were counted once. The top ten clones comprise roughly two fifths of the sample. The V and J ends are trimmed by 2 bases and 2 bases, leaving 6 bases between them. Reading from cysteine to phenylalanine, the CDR3 counts 13 amino acids. CDR3 DNA is the only sequence kept; it has 39 bases, read in frame from the first base. CDR1 ENHRY and CDR2 SYGVKD are derived from the germline V gene. The entry originates in a study of T cell repertoires in cytomegalovirus infection (dated by TCRdb to about 2019). For the study in its entirety: Recently identified HLA-C-restricted CMV epitopes, whose presentation resists viral immunomodulation, were targeted by peptide stimulations together with well-studied HLA-B-restricted epitopes. Donor HLA type was relevant to the analysis, as public TCR beta signatures indicated carriage of CMV infection together with the matching HLA type.

Beyond this particular receptor, the publication reports: Carriers of CMV infection plus the relevant HLA type were discriminated by the cumulative frequency of public TCR beta family members in the study cohort and in an independent approximately 350-donor cohort. The ex vivo response was dominated by HLA-C-restricted CMV-specific TCR beta clonotypes, and the single most frequent clonotype in two of eight donors was supplied by these HLA-C-restricted clonotypes.

Explained via the paper, the treatment or condition label denotes: in vitro stimulation with specific CMV peptide epitopes to enrich CMV-specific T cells. The sequence came from a human donor in good health (CMV status not recorded). Some clones in this sample may be carry-over from other donors' samples. This sequence uses TRBV10-3 and TRBJ1-1, with the D gene not clear enough to name. The sample here was CD8+ T cells from cultured PBMCs, taken from culture after CMV antigen stimulation. CDR3 protein: CAISETANTEAFF. The nucleotides are TGTGCCATCAGTGAGACAGCAAACACTGAAGCTTTCTTT.